One sample yielded the 9 T cell receptor beta chains listed below, sequenced in a study of blood T cell repertoires in COVID-19. The table came from immunoSEQ multiplex PCR; TCRdb's copy has only in-frame clones and leaves some out. The repertoire holds roughly 160,000 clones, with about 88% as singletons. The sequencing input was PBMCs or T cells enriched from blood (not recorded which). The receptor set was obtained from a woman in her forties or fifties who had recovered from COVID-19.

This clone has only one observation. The chain uses TRBV28 and TRBJ2-5, with D possibly TRBD2 on 6 matching bases. The V gene lost 3 bases and the J gene lost 5 bases, with 10 bases spanning the gap. In germline, CDR1 is MDHEN, CDR2 SYDVKM. This CDR3 region has 13 residues. DNA for the CDR3: TGTGCCAGCAGTTTTGGGGGGTCGGAGACCCAGTACTTC. Residues: CASSFGGSETQYF.

This clone has a single count. The rearrangement joins TRBV10-3 to TRBJ2-7; D is ambiguous. The germline CDR1 and CDR2 sequences are ENHRY and SYGVKD. This CDR3 comprises 14 residues. Trimming cost V 0 bases and J 5 bases, with 11 bases left between them. CDR3 amino acids: CAISESIPRNEQYF. Written as DNA, the CDR3 is TGTGCCATCAGTGAGTCGATCCCTAGAAACGAGCAGTACTTC.

The chain couples TRBV19 to TRBJ2-1; D might be TRBD2 (6 bases). Germline CDR1 LNHDA, CDR2 SQIVND (reference sequence). V dropped 5 bases and J dropped 4 bases, with 12 bases sitting between them. This CDR3 comprises 14 residues. Written as DNA, the CDR3 is TGTGCCAGTAGTTGGGGAGGACCATACAATGAGCAGTTCTTC. This gives the protein CASSWGGPYNEQFF. The variable domain in full, completed from reference TRBV19 and TRBJ2-1, reads DGGITQSPKYLFRKEGQNVTLSCEQNLNHDAMYWYRQDPGQGLRLIYYSQIVNDFQKGDIAEGYSVSREKKESFPLTVTSAQKNPTAFYLCASSWGGPYNEQFFGPGTRLTVL.

This clone appeared once. V usage is TRBV19 and J usage is TRBJ1-1; 9 nucleotides align to TRBD1. The junction had 0 bases not matched to a gene; V was cut back by 1 base and J by 0 bases. Germline lookup yields CDR1 LNHDA and CDR2 SQIVND (reference sequence). The CDR3 length is 15 residues. The CDR3 DNA sequence: TGTGCCAGTAGTATAGGGACAGGGGTGAACACTGAAGCTTTCTTT. Translation gives CASSIGTGVNTEAFF.

The CDR3 DNA is TGTGCCAGTAGCACCGTGGGGGGATCGGCGAGGAAGGAGCAGTTCTTC. It specifies CASSTVGGSARKEQFF. This sequence joins TRBV19 and TRBJ2-1, with a tentative D call TRBD2 (6 bases). The CDR3 is 16 amino acids. Deletions cut 6 bases from V and 10 bases from J, with 25 bases between. Germline values: CDR1 LNHDA, CDR2 SQIVND (reference sequence).

This clone was seen only once. The V gene is TRBV25-1, the J gene TRBJ1-2, with 7 bases that match TRBD1. Germline trimming cut 1 base from V and 3 bases from J; bases unmatched to any gene: 8. The CDR3 is 16 amino acids. Germline V gene sequence: CDR1 MGHDK, CDR2 SYGVNS. DNA for the CDR3: TGTGCCAGCAGTGAATGGAGGGGGCGCTTTGACTATGGCTACACCTTC. This translates into CASSEWRGRFDYGYTF.

V gene TRBV18 combines with J gene TRBJ2-3, with a tentative D call TRBD1 (6 bases). The CDR3 runs 13 residues. Trimming stripped 8 bases from V and 4 bases from J, with 13 bases between. Germline V lookup: CDR1 KGHSH, CDR2 LQKENI. The CDR3 protein is CASEIGGADTQYF. The CDR3 DNA is TGTGCCAGCGAGATAGGGGGAGCAGATACGCAGTATTTT.

This chain links TRBV19 with TRBJ2-1; the match to TRBD1 covers 8 bases. J gave up 0 bases and V 2 bases, and 3 bases lay outside the gene matches. CDR3 size: 16 residues. Germline V CDR1 and CDR2: LNHDA, SQIVND (reference sequence). The CDR3 DNA reads as TGTGCCAGTAGTATAAATGGACAGGGCTCCTACAATGAGCAGTTCTTC. Protein product: CASSINGQGSYNEQFF.

This clone was counted only a few times. V is TRBV19 and J is TRBJ2-1, with 10 nucleotides matching TRBD1. Germline V gene data show CDR1 as LNHDA and CDR2 as SQIVND (reference sequence). With V trimmed by 10 bases and J by 4 bases, 4 bases remained unmatched. This CDR3 comprises 13 residues. The CDR3 is CATRDRGYNEQFF. CDR3 bases: TGTGCCACCCGGGACAGGGGATACAATGAGCAGTTCTTC. The full variable domain, in which reference TRBV19 and TRBJ2-1 provide the parts outside the CDR3, is DGGITQSPKYLFRKEGQNVTLSCEQNLNHDAMYWYRQDPGQGLRLIYYSQIVNDFQKGDIAEGYSVSREKKESFPLTVTSAQKNPTAFYLCATRDRGYNEQFFGPGTRLTVL.